The T cell receptor (beta chain) under discussion was sequenced for a study of T cell responses to AZD1222 COVID-19 vaccine (dated by TCRdb to about 2021). About the investigation overall: AZD1222 recipients whose second dose came at about 4 weeks and those whose second dose came at about 12 weeks were combined into one group, since spike-specific TCR depth and breadth did not differ between the two schedules. TCR sequencing was performed for some 250 trial participants, of whom about 200 were given two doses of AZD1222 and some 25 were given two doses of MenACWY control vaccine. Trial participants were enrolled by age into 18-55, 56-69 and 70-plus year subgroups, with roughly 160, 29 and 62 TCR-sequenced participants respectively. General findings and caveats noted by the study authors: No day 14 peak-response samples were available, so repertoires were characterized only after the peak T cell response. CD4 TCRs associated with the vaccine covered the entire spike protein, and the dominant responses were in regions 160-218 and 743-854. The 56-69-year group was small, and its depth increase did not reach significance, likely because of low power. Reportedly, almost half of the unique spike-specific TCRs recognized epitopes lying outside the regions that are mutated in the B.1.351 and B.1.1.7 variants. Most participants were white British and females outnumbered males, and the authors suggested that clonal diversity may have been underestimated. After two AZD1222 doses, spike-specific TCR breadth and depth were significantly higher than at day 0 and than in MenACWY recipients. Conclusions about previously exposed vaccinees were limited because only five to seven AZD1222 recipients were SARS-CoV-2 seropositive at baseline.

The CDR3 regions of human TCRbeta chains were analyzed by immunosequencing. In the original analysis: TCRs in the repertoires were matched against a reference library of SARS-CoV-2-specific TCRs that had been generated with the MIRA antigen-specificity platform. Breadth was defined as the fraction of unique TCRs that were SARS-CoV-2-associated. Depth was defined as the fraction of total T cells that were SARS-CoV-2-associated. Using the MIRA data, each spike-specific TCR was mapped to the spike region that the TCR reacts to and placed in a CD4 or CD8 class. Log10-transformed breadth and depth values were compared by one-way ANOVA with Sidak's multiple comparisons tests. Sourced from immuneACCESS, this table was stored by TCRdb with only in-frame sequences that have V and J called. A share of the clones is absent; for the studies checked, an unresolved V gene accounts for under half, and the remainder has no known explanation. That table furnishes V, J and clone size, whereas the DNA furnished D and trimming. This sample lists roughly 110,000 clones; roughly 90% were detected once. The ten largest clones add up to less than 6% of the sample.

CDR1 and CDR2 were assigned from the germline V gene (reference sequence) as LGHDT and YNNKEL. The CDR3 covers 18 residues, taking in both the cysteine and the phenylalanine. Of all the DNA, just the CDR3 is kept, 54 bases in frame from base 1. Trimming accounts for 1 base at V and 4 bases at J, while the number of junction bases matched to no gene is 12. What the time point label conveys for this sample: baseline before first vaccination. The vaccinee samples were drawn from two UK trials, COV001 and COV002, one of which was a single-blind randomized controlled phase 2/3 trial testing AZD1222 (ChAdOx1 nCoV-19) in healthy adults. For TCRbeta chain sequencing, PBMC samples were collected from trial participants at day 0 and at day 28 after the second dose. Remarks on this clone: Its antigen remains undetermined. Base qualities are missing; no much larger clone stands one base away.

The sequencing used peripheral blood, collected on day 0 of AZD1222 vaccination. The receptor comes from an adult in good health. This sequence uses TRBV3-1 (or the pseudogene TRBV3-2) and TRBJ1-5, with 8 middle bases fitting TRBD1. The nucleotide sequence reads TGTGCCAGCAGCCAAGGTCTCCGGGACAGGCCCAAAAATCAGCCCCAGCATTTT. This translates into CASSQGLRDRPKNQPQHF.